Shown below are 9 T cell receptor beta chains from a single sample sequenced in a study of cytomegalovirus exposure and HLA in healthy donors. It was with 60 Vbeta and 13 Jbeta primers that the PCR ran. Assay used: immunoSEQ multiplex PCR; TCRdb lists only in-frame clones, some missing. This sample carries hundreds of thousands of clones, about 79% of them seen once, and the ten largest clones take less than 2%. Sequenced material: PBMCs. The origin of the receptors is a male donor in good health and CMV-seronegative.

In DNA form, the CDR3 reads TGTGCCACCCTAGACCGAAACAATCAGCCCCAGCATTTT. Its translation is CATLDRNNQPQHF. This chain links TRBV28 with TRBJ1-5; D is unclear. Deletions cut 10 bases from V and 3 bases from J, with 13 bases between. Germline V lookup: CDR1 MDHEN, CDR2 SYDVKM. The CDR3 has 13 amino acids.

The chain joins TRBV2 to TRBJ1-1, with TRBD1 identical over 8 bases. The CDR3 covers 16 residues. The germline CDR1 and CDR2 sequences are SNHLY and FYNNEI. Trimming removed 7 bases from V and 1 base from J; junction bases left unmatched: 11. CDR3 bases: TGTGCCAGCACCCCGACAGGGGCGAACGAGAACACTGAAGCTTTCTTT. This encodes CASTPTGANENTEAFF.

The V and J genes are TRBV27 and TRBJ2-1; D might be TRBD1 (6 bases). Germline CDR1 reads MNHEY; CDR2 reads SMNVEV (reference sequence). The CDR3 runs 12 residues. Trimming cost V 8 bases and J 4 bases, with 9 bases left between them. The CDR3 coding sequence is TGTGCCAGCCGACAGGATTACAATGAGCAGTTCTTC. It yields the protein CASRQDYNEQFF.

The CDR3 here is CASSSPGQGGYGYTF. The CDR3, as DNA: TGTGCCAGCAGTTCACCGGGACAGGGGGGCTATGGCTACACCTTC. The rearrangement links TRBV6-5 to TRBJ1-2; 11 nucleotides align to TRBD1. V lost 4 bases and J lost 4; bases outside the gene matches: 5. Germline values: CDR1 MNHEY, CDR2 SVGAGI. This CDR3 spans 15 amino acids.

V is TRBV11-3 and J is TRBJ2-6; 9 bases are shared with TRBD1. V gave up 1 base and J gave up 2 bases; unmatched junction bases: 9. CDR3 length equals 19 residues. Germline-derived CDR1 and CDR2 are SGHNT and YENEEA. The CDR3 DNA reads as TGTGCCAGCAGCTTAGGGACAGGGGAATATGGGCCTGGGGCCAACGTCCTGACTTTC. This codes for CASSLGTGEYGPGANVLTF.

This chain connects TRBV28 to TRBJ1-1; 8 bases agree with TRBD1. CDR1 and CDR2 (germline): MDHEN, SYDVKM. This CDR3 region has 16 residues. V dropped 4 bases and J dropped 1; count of bases not matched to a gene: 8. CDR3 DNA sequence: TGTGCCAGCAGTTCCCCCGCGACAGGGGAGAACACTGAAGCTTTCTTT. This gives the protein CASSSPATGENTEAFF.

The chain uses TRBV5-1 and TRBJ2-5; D ambiguous. CDR3 length: 13 residues. Trimming removed 2 bases at V and 1 base at J, with 6 bases between. Per germline, CDR1 SGHRS and CDR2 YFSETQ. The CDR3 DNA reads as TGCGCCAGCAGCTTTGCGGTCCAAGAGACCCAGTACTTC. Its protein is CASSFAVQETQYF.

The chain couples TRBV29-1 to TRBJ2-3; 7 nucleotides line up with TRBD1. The length of the CDR3 is 14 residues. V shed 3 bases and J 1 base; nucleotides not matched to a gene: 4. CDR1 SQVTM and CDR2 ANQGSEA come from the germline V gene. CDR3 in DNA: TGCAGCGTTGATCACCAGGGGGGCACAGATACGCAGTATTTT. Translated: CSVDHQGGTDTQYF.

The rearrangement links TRBV6-6 to TRBJ2-2, with 12 bases fitting TRBD2. With 6 bases clipped from V and 7 bases from J, the junction kept 6 bases outside the gene matches. Germline V CDR1 and CDR2: MNHNY, SVGAGI (reference sequence). This CDR3 comprises 15 residues. The CDR3 DNA sequence: TGTGCCAGCAGGCCGACTAGCGGGAGCAGCGGGGAGCTGTTTTTT. It encodes CASRPTSGSSGELFF.